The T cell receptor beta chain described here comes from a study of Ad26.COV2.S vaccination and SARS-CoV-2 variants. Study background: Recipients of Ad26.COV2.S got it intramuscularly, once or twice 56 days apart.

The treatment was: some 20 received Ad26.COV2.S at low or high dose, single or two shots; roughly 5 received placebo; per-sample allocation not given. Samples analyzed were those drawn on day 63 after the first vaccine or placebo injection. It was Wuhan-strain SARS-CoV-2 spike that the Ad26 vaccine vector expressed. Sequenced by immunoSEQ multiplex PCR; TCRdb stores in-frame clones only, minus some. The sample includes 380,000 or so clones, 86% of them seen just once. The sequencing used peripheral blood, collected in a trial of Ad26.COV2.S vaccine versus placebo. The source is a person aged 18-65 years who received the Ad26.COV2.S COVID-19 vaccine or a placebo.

CDR3 amino acids: CASSPRSGSEAFF. The CDR3 DNA is TGTGCCAGCTCACCACGATCGGGGTCTGAAGCTTTCTTT. The V and J genes are TRBV18 and TRBJ1-1; D uncertain. The V gene lost 1 base and the J gene lost 6 bases, with 9 bases spanning the gap. Germline V gene lookup returns CDR1 KGHSH and CDR2 LQKENI. CDR3 size: 13 residues.